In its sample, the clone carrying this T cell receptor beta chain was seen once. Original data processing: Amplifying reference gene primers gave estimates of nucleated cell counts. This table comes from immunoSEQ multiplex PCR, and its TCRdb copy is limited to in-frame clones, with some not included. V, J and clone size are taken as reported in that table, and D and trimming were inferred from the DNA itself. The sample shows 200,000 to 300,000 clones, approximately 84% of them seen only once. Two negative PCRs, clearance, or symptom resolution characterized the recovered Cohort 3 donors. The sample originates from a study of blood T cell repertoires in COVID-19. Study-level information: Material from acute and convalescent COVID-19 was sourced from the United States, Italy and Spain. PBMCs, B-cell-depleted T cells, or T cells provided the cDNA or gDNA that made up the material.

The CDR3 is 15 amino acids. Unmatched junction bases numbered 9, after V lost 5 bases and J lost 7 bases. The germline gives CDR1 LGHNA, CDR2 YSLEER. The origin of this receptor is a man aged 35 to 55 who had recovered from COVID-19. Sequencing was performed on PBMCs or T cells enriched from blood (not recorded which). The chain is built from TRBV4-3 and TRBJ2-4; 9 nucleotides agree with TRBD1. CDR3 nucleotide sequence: TGCGCCAGCAGCACAACGACAGGGGGTTGGAACATTCAGTACTTC. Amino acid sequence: CASSTTTGGWNIQYF.